These T cell receptor beta chains were read from a single sample in a study of T cell repertoires in cytomegalovirus infection. No antigen has been identified for these receptors. Via MiXCR, TCRdb re-called the reads, giving one row per CDR3 protein. The data contain 450,000 to 600,000 distinct CDR3 sequences, approximately 46% of them singletons. Sequencing used cultured PBMCs, obtained from culture after CMV antigen stimulation. These receptors all stem from a human donor in good health (CMV status not recorded). Some clones in this sample may be carry-over from other donors' samples. The CDR3 runs from the conserved cysteine through the conserved F or W. Each record gives: V gene, clone size, D gene, J gene, CDR3 protein, CDR3 DNA. D genes are given only for firm matches. The size field is filled for only some rows; it gives once, few, many or a size class.

>TRBV19|NA|NA|TRBJ2-5
CASSIDSEETQYF
TGTGCCAGTAGTATCGACAGCGAAGAGACCCAGTACTTC
>TRBV6-5|NA|NA|TRBJ1-3
CASSRGGGNTIYF
TGTGCCAGCAGCCGTGGGGGAGGAAACACCATATATTTT
>TRBV4-2|NA|NA|TRBJ2-3
CASSQVSGGDTQYF
TGTGCCAGCAGCCAAGTCAGTGGCGGAGATACGCAGTATTTT
>TRBV5-6|few|NA|TRBJ2-2
CASSLGPWYTGELFF
TGTGCCAGCAGCTTGGGTCCCTGGTACACCGGGGAGCTGTTTTTT
>TRBV7-2|few|TRBD2|TRBJ2-1
CASSSQLAGANEQFF
TGTGCCAGCAGCTCCCAACTAGCGGGAGCGAATGAGCAGTTCTTC
>TRBV6-1|NA|TRBD1|TRBJ2-7
CASSYTGAPGSSYEQYF
TGTGCCAGCAGTTATACAGGGGCCCCGGGGAGCTCCTACGAGCAGTACTTC
>TRBV7-2|many|TRBD1|TRBJ1-4
CASSLNRGQYEKLFF
TGTGCCAGCAGCTTAAACAGGGGGCAATATGAAAAACTGTTTTTT
>TRBV7-8|few|NA|TRBJ1-3
CASSFSYGGSGNTIYF
TGTGCCAGCAGCTTTTCATACGGCGGCTCTGGAAACACCATATATTTT
>TRBV7-9|NA|NA|TRBJ2-1
CASRTSFRDSAYNEQFF
TGTGCCAGCAGAACCTCCTTTCGGGACTCGGCCTACAATGAGCAGTTCTTC
>TRBV6-5|NA|NA|TRBJ2-2
CASSYSPVSGELFF
TGTGCCAGCAGTTACTCTCCGGTGTCCGGGGAGCTGTTTTTT
>TRBV4-3|NA|TRBD1|TRBJ2-1
CASGRTGPYNEQFF
TGCGCCAGCGGAAGGACAGGGCCCTACAATGAGCAGTTCTTC
>TRBV20-1|NA|TRBD1|TRBJ2-7
CSAGPTGNEQYF
TGCAGTGCTGGACCGACAGGGAACGAGCAGTACTTC
>TRBV7-6|few|TRBD2|TRBJ2-5
CASSLAGGLEETQYF
TGTGCCAGCAGCTTGGCGGGGGGCCTAGAAGAGACCCAGTACTTC
>TRBV28|NA|NA|TRBJ1-1
CASSFGGGEAFF
TGTGCCAGCAGTTTTGGGGGAGGTGAAGCTTTCTTT
>TRBV23-1|few|NA|TRBJ2-1
CASSLSAQHNEQFF
TGCGCCAGCAGCCTTAGCGCCCAGCACAATGAGCAGTTCTTC
>TRBV7-8|NA|NA|TRBJ2-7
CASSPPLGEQYF
TGTGCCAGCAGCCCCCCCCTTGGGGAGCAGTACTTC
>TRBV7-6|once|NA|TRBJ2-5
CASSWELETQYF
TGTGCCAGCAGCTGGGAGCTGGAGACCCAGTACTTC
>TRBV7-8|many|NA|TRBJ2-1
CASSHSRPPYNEQFF
TGTGCCAGCAGCCATTCAAGGCCTCCCTACAATGAGCAGTTCTTC
>TRBV7-8|once|TRBD1|TRBJ2-1
CASSLQDRGLDEQFF
TGTGCCAGCAGCTTACAGGACAGGGGGCTGGATGAGCAGTTCTTC
>TRBV12-3/TRBV12-4|NA|NA|TRBJ2-5
CASSGQKETQYF
TGTGCCAGCAGCGGACAGAAAGAGACCCAGTACTTC
>TRBV9|NA|NA|TRBJ2-3
CASSERTVGDTQYF
TGTGCCAGCAGCGAAAGAACGGTGGGAGATACGCAGTATTTT
>TRBV25-1|few|NA|TRBJ2-7
CASSEYVRPTQQYF
TGTGCCAGCAGTGAATACGTCAGACCTACGCAGCAGTACTTC
>TRBV4-3|NA|NA|TRBJ2-1
CASSQDNQRAHNEQFF
TGCGCCAGCAGCCAAGATAACCAGCGGGCACACAATGAGCAGTTCTTC
>TRBV6-2/TRBV6-3|NA|NA|TRBJ2-5
CASSVLDGGNQETQYF
TGTGCCAGCAGTGTTTTGGACGGGGGAAACCAAGAGACCCAGTACTTC
>TRBV7-2|NA|NA|TRBJ2-1
CASSSQEKQFF
TGTGCCAGCAGTTCTCAGGAGAAGCAGTTCTTC
>TRBV6-1|few|TRBD2|TRBJ2-1
CASSERLADNYNEQFF
TGTGCCAGCAGTGAACGGCTAGCGGATAACTACAATGAGCAGTTCTTC
>TRBV5-3|NA|NA|TRBJ2-6
CASSDQRSGANVLTF
TGTGCCAGCAGCGATCAACGCTCTGGGGCCAACGTCCTGACTTTC
>TRBV12-3/TRBV12-4|many|TRBD1|TRBJ2-7
CASTNPTGTGASIYSYEQYF
TGTGCCAGCACCAATCCTACCGGGACAGGGGCATCCATTTACTCCTACGAGCAGTACTTC
>TRBV9|once|NA|TRBJ2-3
CASSVAAVATDTQYF
TGTGCCAGCAGCGTAGCCGCGGTAGCCACAGATACGCAGTATTTT
>TRBV7-2|few|TRBD1|TRBJ2-2
CASSLHPRGRGTGELFF
TGTGCCAGCAGCTTACATCCCAGGGGGCGCGGTACCGGGGAGCTGTTTTTT
>TRBV9|once|NA|TRBJ2-5
CASSVEDYRMETQYF
TGTGCCAGCAGCGTAGAGGACTACCGGATGGAGACCCAGTACTTC
>TRBV20-1|NA|TRBD2|TRBJ2-1
CSARKTSGSSYNEQFF
TGCAGTGCTAGAAAGACTAGCGGGAGCTCCTACAATGAGCAGTTCTTC
>TRBV7-7|NA|NA|TRBJ1-2
CASSPRVGDFDGYTF
TGTGCCAGCAGCCCCCGGGTCGGAGATTTTGATGGCTACACCTTC
>TRBV7-9|NA|TRBD2|TRBJ2-7
CASSLSWTGGSYEQYF
TGTGCCAGCAGCTTAAGTTGGACGGGGGGTTCCTACGAGCAGTACTTC
>TRBV27|NA|NA|TRBJ1-5
CASSLFSGLGGQVQPQHF
TGTGCCAGCAGTTTATTTTCGGGATTAGGCGGACAAGTTCAGCCCCAGCATTTT
>TRBV7-6|few|TRBD1|TRBJ2-7
CASSFGPGQGKGEQYF
TGTGCCAGCAGCTTCGGGCCCGGACAGGGAAAAGGCGAGCAGTACTTC
>TRBV7-9|many|NA|TRBJ1-2
CATNPRSSGYTF
TGTGCCACCAACCCTAGATCCAGTGGCTACACCTTC
>TRBV7-8|NA|NA|TRBJ2-5
CASSPKTAPEETQYF
TGTGCCAGCAGCCCTAAAACAGCGCCCGAAGAGACCCAGTACTTC
>TRBV7-6|few|NA|TRBJ2-3
CASSLGWRSLADTQYF
TGTGCCAGCAGCTTAGGGTGGCGCTCCTTGGCAGATACGCAGTATTTT
>TRBV30|NA|NA|TRBJ2-1
CATGGRSYNEQFF
TGTGCCACGGGTGGGAGATCCTACAATGAGCAGTTCTTC
>TRBV6-6|NA|NA|TRBJ1-2
CASRFTGIGGYTF
TGTGCCAGCAGATTCACAGGGATCGGTGGCTACACCTTC
>TRBV7-2|NA|NA|TRBJ2-5
CASSWGGLWETQYF
TGTGCCAGCAGCTGGGGGGGCCTCTGGGAGACCCAGTACTTC
>TRBV6-2/TRBV6-3|NA|NA|TRBJ2-7
CASSTTRDEQYF
TGTGCCAGCAGTACGACCCGGGATGAGCAGTACTTC
>TRBV11-2|NA|NA|TRBJ2-7
CASSLAAPLVGEQYF
TGTGCCAGCAGCTTAGCAGCCCCTTTGGTCGGCGAGCAGTACTTC
>TRBV15|NA|TRBD2|TRBJ2-1
CATSLRGVGDEQFF
TGTGCCACCAGCCTCCGGGGGGTCGGCGATGAGCAGTTCTTC
>TRBV27|few|NA|TRBJ2-1
CASSPRAYNEQFF
TGTGCCAGCAGTCCCCGCGCTTACAATGAGCAGTTCTTC
>TRBV7-6|NA|NA|TRBJ1-6
CASSPRLDSYNSPLHF
TGTGCCAGCAGTCCCCGGTTGGACTCCTATAATTCACCCCTCCACTTT
>TRBV28|NA|TRBD2|TRBJ2-7
CASLKTSGGPYEQYF
TGTGCCAGCCTGAAAACTAGCGGGGGACCCTACGAGCAGTACTTC
>TRBV6-2/TRBV6-3|few|NA|TRBJ1-1
CASSRGRGNTEAFF
TGTGCCAGCAGCCGGGGGCGCGGGAACACTGAAGCTTTCTTT
>TRBV7-2|few|NA|TRBJ2-1
CASSIHSRDHNEQFF
TGTGCCAGCAGTATCCATTCCCGGGACCACAATGAGCAGTTCTTC
>TRBV7-8|NA|NA|TRBJ1-6
CASRTRGAGLNSPLHF
TGTGCCAGCAGGACCCGTGGGGCAGGTTTGAATTCACCCCTCCACTTT
>TRBV6-5|few|NA|TRBJ1-1
CASRRGGTEAFF
TGTGCCAGCAGGAGGGGGGGAACTGAAGCTTTCTTT
>TRBV7-9|NA|NA|TRBJ1-5
CASSLDGDSNQPQHF
TGTGCCAGCAGCTTGGACGGAGATAGCAATCAGCCCCAGCATTTT
>TRBV19|NA|NA|TRBJ2-2
CASGYLEGSLLTGELFF
TGTGCCAGCGGTTACTTAGAGGGGTCGCTACTTACCGGGGAGCTGTTTTTT
>TRBV19|NA|TRBD1|TRBJ1-6
CASRDRKNSPLHF
TGTGCCAGTCGGGACAGGAAGAATTCACCCCTCCACTTT
>TRBV6-6|NA|NA|TRBJ2-2
CASNELGTGELFF
TGTGCCAGCAACGAACTAGGGACCGGGGAGCTGTTTTTT
>TRBV7-7|NA|NA|TRBJ2-5
CASSLAYRDQETQYF
TGTGCCAGCAGCTTAGCGTATCGGGACCAAGAGACCCAGTACTTC